The present TCR beta chain was sequenced within a study of CD8 T cells in ankylosing spondylitis. Overall study findings and caveats: Blood of patients with ankylosing spondylitis appeared to be characterized by a TCR beta motif of about eight highly homologous variants. Researchers reportedly found disease-linked clones significantly enriched in matched ankylosing spondylitis synovial fluid.

This clonotype was counted at least ten times. Its specificity is not known. Quantitative 5'-RACE with molecular barcodes was used to make the TCR beta libraries. TCRdb independently ran MiXCR on the 5' RACE reads; one entry per CDR3 protein. Among 250,000 to 400,000 distinct CDR3 sequences, more than 9% were seen once, and the ten largest hold about a tenth. Germline trimming cut 6 bases from V and 4 bases from J; bases unmatched to any gene: 8. Germline assignment: CDR1 DFQATT and CDR2 SNEGSKA (reference sequence). The CDR3 has 13 amino acids. This clonotype originated in a female donor with ankylosing spondylitis or in good health (not recorded which). The sequenced sample consisted of blood, either unsorted or a sorted T cell fraction (not recorded which). The chain recombines TRBV20-1 with TRBJ2-5; 7 positions match TRBD2. The CDR3 loop reads CSAAPAGLETQYF. The DNA of the CDR3 is TGCAGTGCGGCCCCAGCGGGGTTAGAGACCCAGTACTTC.